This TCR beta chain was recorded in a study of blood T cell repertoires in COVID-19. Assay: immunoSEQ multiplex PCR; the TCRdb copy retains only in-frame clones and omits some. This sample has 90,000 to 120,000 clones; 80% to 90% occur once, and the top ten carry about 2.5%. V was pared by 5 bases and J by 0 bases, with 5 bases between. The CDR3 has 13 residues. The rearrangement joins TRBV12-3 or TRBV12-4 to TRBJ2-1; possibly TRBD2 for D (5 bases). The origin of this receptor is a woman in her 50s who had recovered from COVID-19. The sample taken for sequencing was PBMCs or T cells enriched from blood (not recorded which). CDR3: CASSSGSYNEQFF. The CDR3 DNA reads TGTGCCAGCAGTAGCGGCTCCTACAATGAGCAGTTCTTC.